These 5 T cell receptor beta chains originate from one sample sequenced in a study of control samples from healthy donors and cancer patients. Here immunoSEQ multiplex PCR was the method, and the copy in TCRdb shows in-frame clones only, minus some. The sample contains some 410,000 clones, over 75% of which appear only once. The specimen was PBMCs. These receptors all stem from a man aged 40-50 years with head and neck cancer.

This chain connects TRBV24-1 to TRBJ2-3; a possible D gene is TRBD2 (5 bases). The V and J ends lost 4 bases and 5 bases respectively, with 18 bases between them. The CDR3 consists of 16 residues. CDR1 and CDR2 from the germline V gene are KGHDR and SFDVKD. CDR3 sequence: CATSENTGRGRDTQYF. The DNA of the CDR3 is TGTGCCACCAGTGAAAACACGGGGAGAGGCAGAGATACGCAGTATTTT.

The genes are TRBV28 and TRBJ1-5, with 9 bases aligning to TRBD1. Germline CDR1 and CDR2: MDHEN and SYDVKM. Trimming took 6 bases from V and 5 from J; bases not matched to a gene: 8. This CDR3 region has 15 residues. The CDR3, as DNA: TGTGCCAGCAGGGCTCGGGACAGGGTTTATCAGCCCCAGCATTTT. Translating it yields CASRARDRVYQPQHF.

The J gene is TRBJ1-5, the V gene TRBV7-2, with 7 bases matching TRBD1. The V and J ends lost 6 bases and 7 bases, in that order; junction bases with no gene match: 6. The germline V gene encodes CDR1 SGHTA and CDR2 FQGNSA. This CDR3 has 13 amino acids. Here the CDR3 reads CASRLDREQPQHF. The CDR3 DNA reads as TGTGCCAGCAGACTCGACAGGGAGCAGCCCCAGCATTTT.

Only one count was recorded for this clone. The chain combines TRBV19 with TRBJ2-7; TRBD1 matches at 8 bases. V gave up 5 bases and J gave up 2 bases; unmatched junction bases: 2. In germline, CDR1 is LNHDA, CDR2 SQIVND (reference sequence). This CDR3 has 13 amino acids. The CDR3 DNA sequence: TGTGCCAGTAGTGCGGGACAGGCCTACGAGCAGTACTTC. This codes for CASSAGQAYEQYF.

The rearrangement links TRBV27 to TRBJ2-2; TRBD2 might be the D (6 bases). Germline CDR1 is MNHEY and CDR2 is SMNVEV (reference sequence). Between the trimmed V and J ends, which lost 2 bases and 2 bases, there was a span of 15 bases. This CDR3 contains 17 residues. The CDR3 sequence is CASSLLELASNTGELFF. The CDR3 coding sequence is TGTGCCAGCAGTTTACTTGAGCTAGCGAGTAACACCGGGGAGCTGTTTTTT.